One sample yielded the 28 T cell receptor beta chains listed below, sequenced in a study of CXCR3-negative and CXCR3-positive naive CD8 T cells. UMI-tagged TRB cDNA libraries were built via 5' RACE. TCRdb re-called the 5' RACE reads; every CDR3 protein appears as one record, without DNA. This sample's table reports under 7,000 distinct CDR3 sequences. The sequencing input was naive CXCR3- CD8+ T cells from blood. Regarding subset: CD45RO-CCR7+CD27+CD95- naive CD8+ T cells lacking CXCR3 (TNR3-). Receptors were obtained from a human donor in good health. Some clones in this sample may be carry-over from other donors' samples.

J is TRBJ2-1 and V is TRBV20-1. Per germline, CDR1 DFQATT and CDR2 SNEGSKA (reference sequence). The CDR3 has 13 residues. The CDR3 protein is CSAVASSYNEQFF.

This clonotype registers medium-sized by frequency. The chain combines TRBV20-1 with TRBJ2-7; with no DNA, the TCRdb D assignment of TRBD1 cannot be verified. The CDR3 covers 16 residues. Germline V gene lookup returns CDR1 DFQATT and CDR2 SNEGSKA (reference sequence). The CDR3 protein is CSVATSTHSRPYEQYF.

This chain uses TRBV29-1 with TRBJ1-5; TCRdb reports TRBD1, a call that lacks DNA to check it against. This CDR3 is 15 amino acids long. The germline V gene encodes CDR1 SQVTM and CDR2 ANQGSEA. This CDR3 reads CSVAGGLGMGQPQHF.

According to its frequency, this clonotype is medium-sized. The chain combines TRBV29-1 with TRBJ2-5. The CDR3 totals 14 residues. Germline assignment: CDR1 SQVTM and CDR2 ANQGSEA. This CDR3 is CSVRTVQYQETQYF.

By frequency, this clonotype is medium-sized. This sequence joins TRBV29-1 and TRBJ2-6. The CDR3 extends over 12 amino acids. Germline V gene sequence: CDR1 SQVTM, CDR2 ANQGSEA. This chain's CDR3 is CSVVAGANVLTF.

Its frequency marks this clonotype as medium-sized (0.01 to 0.1%). The genes are TRBV7-2 and TRBJ1-1; TCRdb calls TRBD1, which cannot be checked without DNA. This CDR3 contains 16 residues. Germline loops: CDR1 SGHTA, CDR2 FQGNSA. This CDR3 is CASSLFGDPGYTEAFF. The complete variable domain, with remaining parts taken from reference TRBV7-2 and TRBJ1-1, reads GAGVSQSPSNKVTEKGKDVELRCDPISGHTALYWYRQSLGQGLEFLIYFQGNSAPDKSGLPSDRFSAERTGGSVSTLTIQRTQQEDSAVYLCASSLFGDPGYTEAFFGQGTRLTVV.

By frequency, this clonotype registers medium-sized. The chain is built from TRBV7-9 and TRBJ2-3. Germline CDR1 SEHNR, CDR2 FQNEAQ (reference sequence). This CDR3 has 13 amino acids. CDR3 loop: CASSLVGTDTQYF.

This chain uses TRBV7-2 with TRBJ1-2; there is no DNA to check the TCRdb D call of TRBD1. Germline loops: CDR1 SGHTA, CDR2 FQGNSA. The CDR3 is made up of 17 amino acids. CDR3 in amino acids: CASSLAGFAGINYGYTF.

By frequency, this clonotype is medium-sized. V is TRBV7-9 and J is TRBJ1-1; TCRdb reports TRBD1, a call that lacks DNA to check it against. CDR1 and CDR2 (germline): SEHNR, FQNEAQ (reference sequence). CDR3 size: 15 residues. The CDR3 loop reads CASSVDRKGNTEAFF.

The J gene is TRBJ2-2, the V gene TRBV6-5. Germline loops: CDR1 MNHEY, CDR2 SVGAGI. The CDR3 loop spans 14 amino acids. The CDR3 reads CASSYSRDTGELFF.

The J gene is TRBJ2-5, the V gene TRBV12-3 or TRBV12-4; TCRdb designates TRBD1, a call that cannot be tested without DNA. The CDR3 has 15 amino acids. CDR3 region: CASSSSLSPPGTQYF.

The V and J genes are TRBV4-3 and TRBJ1-1. This CDR3 has 13 residues. Germline lookup yields CDR1 LGHNA and CDR2 YSLEER. CDR3: CASSHSGGTEAFF.

The chain is built from TRBV7-2 and TRBJ2-7; TCRdb outputs TRBD1, but without DNA this stays unchecked. Germline-derived CDR1 and CDR2 are SGHTA and FQGNSA. The CDR3 contains 20 residues. The CDR3 loop is CASSLASGTGEGLISYEQYF.

Measured by frequency, this clonotype is medium-sized (0.01 to 0.1%). The CDR3 reads CASSPSAGGPSQFF. The V call is TRBV12-3 or TRBV12-4, the J call TRBJ2-1; TCRdb calls TRBD2, which cannot be checked without DNA. The CDR3 extends over 14 amino acids.

By frequency, this clonotype is medium-sized. J is TRBJ2-3 and V is TRBV15. CDR3 length equals 14 residues. The germline gives CDR1 LNHNV, CDR2 YYDKDF (reference sequence). The CDR3 sequence: CATRDGTSRDTQYF.

V is TRBV29-1 and J is TRBJ2-7; the TCRdb call, TRBD1, lacks DNA for checking. The CDR3 has 13 residues. Germline CDR1 SQVTM, CDR2 ANQGSEA. The CDR3 spells CSVDGTASYEQYF.

The chain recombines TRBV7-6 with TRBJ2-5; checking the TCRdb D call of TRBD1 is not possible without DNA. Germline V gives CDR1 SGHVS, CDR2 FNYEAQ. The CDR3 sequence is 14 residues long. The CDR3 loop reads CASSFRGPQETQYF. The full variable domain, rest sourced from reference TRBV7-6 and TRBJ2-5, is GAGVSQSPRYKVTKRGQDVALRCDPISGHVSLYWYRQALGQGPEFLTYFNYEAQQDKSGLPNDRFSAERPEGSISTLTIQRTEQRDSAMYRCASSFRGPQETQYFGPGTRLLVL.

The rearrangement links TRBV29-1 to TRBJ2-7; the D gene TCRdb calls, TRBD1, cannot be checked with no DNA. Germline V gives CDR1 SQVTM, CDR2 ANQGSEA. CDR3 size: 13 residues. CDR3 sequence reads: CSVWIVPTYEQYF.

Considering frequency, this clonotype is medium-sized. The V call is TRBV12-3 or TRBV12-4, the J call TRBJ2-7; the TRBD2 assignment by TCRdb is unverifiable without DNA. The CDR3 consists of 16 residues. CDR3 sequence reads: CASSFGQGVLVDEQYF.

The chain couples TRBV29-1 to TRBJ1-1. The CDR3 length is 13 residues. The germline gives CDR1 SQVTM, CDR2 ANQGSEA. The CDR3 reads CSVGAGRGTEAFF.

V gene TRBV6-5 combines with J gene TRBJ1-1; the D gene TCRdb calls, TRBD1, cannot be checked with no DNA. The CDR3 runs to 15 residues. Looked up from germline, CDR1 is MNHEY and CDR2 is SVGAGI. The CDR3 is CASSTLQGMNTEAFF.

This clonotype is labeled medium-sized based on frequency. V usage is TRBV12-3 or TRBV12-4 and J usage is TRBJ2-5. This CDR3 spans 11 amino acids. This chain's CDR3 is CASSLGETQYF.

This clonotype is identified as medium-sized from frequency. V usage is TRBV27 and J usage is TRBJ2-1; TCRdb's assignment of TRBD2 cannot be checked, as there is no DNA. The CDR3 sequence is 15 residues long. Germline lookup yields CDR1 MNHEY and CDR2 SMNVEV (reference sequence). This CDR3 is CASSLLAGDYNEQFF.

This clonotype ranks as medium-sized in terms of frequency. The chain joins TRBV19 to TRBJ2-1. CDR1 and CDR2 (germline): LNHDA, SQIVND (reference sequence). CDR3 length: 14 amino acids. CDR3 loop: CASSLATVSNEQFF. Full variable domain (outside the CDR3, taken from reference TRBV19 and TRBJ2-1): DGGITQSPKYLFRKEGQNVTLSCEQNLNHDAMYWYRQDPGQGLRLIYYSQIVNDFQKGDIAEGYSVSREKKESFPLTVTSAQKNPTAFYLCASSLATVSNEQFFGPGTRLTVL.

This clonotype is identified as medium-sized from frequency. The CDR3 is CSVNGDLNTGELFF. The V gene is TRBV29-1, the J gene TRBJ2-2. Per germline, CDR1 SQVTM and CDR2 ANQGSEA. The CDR3 loop spans 14 amino acids.

The gene calls are TRBV5-6 and TRBJ1-1; TCRdb returns TRBD1, unconfirmable since there is no DNA. Germline V lookup: CDR1 SGHDT, CDR2 YYEEEE. This CDR3 is 13 amino acids long. CDR3 protein: CASSGTGGTEAFF.

Judged by frequency, this clonotype is medium-sized. The chain has TRBV6-5 and TRBJ2-1; TCRdb picks TRBD1, but there is no DNA to check that call. Per the germline V gene, CDR1 is MNHEY and CDR2 is SVGAGI. This CDR3 spans 15 amino acids. CDR3 residues: CASSYGGKPYNEQFF.

The chain recombines TRBV6-1 with TRBJ2-1; TCRdb's D call, TRBD1, is unchecked because there is no DNA. This CDR3 is built from 15 residues. CDR1 is MNHNS, CDR2 SASEGT, per germline. CDR3 sequence: CASSGRTGIQDEQFF.